This T cell receptor beta chain stems from a study of blood T cell repertoires in COVID-19. The overall study: Material from acute and convalescent COVID-19 was sourced from the United States, Italy and Spain. Sample material is recorded as cDNA or gDNA derived from T cells, B-cell-depleted T cells, or PBMCs.

V lost 4 bases, J lost 6 bases, and 8 bases stayed unmatched. There are 15 residues in the CDR3. The germline gives CDR1 SGHRS, CDR2 YFSETQ. Per the original methods: Reference gene primer amplification gave nucleated cell count estimates. This table comes from immunoSEQ multiplex PCR, and its TCRdb copy is limited to in-frame clones, with some not included. V and J calls and clone size are copied from that table; D and trimming were computed from the DNA. The sample lists about 49,000 clones; around 68% were seen once. This rearrangement joins TRBV5-1 to TRBJ2-1; 9 bases map to TRBD1. The sequence came from a woman in her 70s with acute or convalescent COVID-19. Specimen: peripheral blood. CDR3 loop: CASSRRGQGINEQFF. As DNA, the CDR3 is TGCGCCAGCAGCCGGAGGGGACAGGGCATCAATGAGCAGTTCTTC.